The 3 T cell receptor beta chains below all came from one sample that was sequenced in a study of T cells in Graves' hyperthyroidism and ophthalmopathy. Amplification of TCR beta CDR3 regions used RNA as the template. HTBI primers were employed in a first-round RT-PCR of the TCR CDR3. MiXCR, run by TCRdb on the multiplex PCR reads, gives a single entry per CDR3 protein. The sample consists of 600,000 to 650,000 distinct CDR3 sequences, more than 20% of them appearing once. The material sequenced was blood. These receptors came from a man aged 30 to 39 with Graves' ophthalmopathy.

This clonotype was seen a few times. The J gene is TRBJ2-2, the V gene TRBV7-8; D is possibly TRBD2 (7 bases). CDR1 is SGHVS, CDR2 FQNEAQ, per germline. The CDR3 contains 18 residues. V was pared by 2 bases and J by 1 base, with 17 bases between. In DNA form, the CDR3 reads TGTGCCAGCAGCTTATTTGGGGGGGCCCCAAGGAACACCGGGGAGCTGTTTTTT. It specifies CASSLFGGAPRNTGELFF.

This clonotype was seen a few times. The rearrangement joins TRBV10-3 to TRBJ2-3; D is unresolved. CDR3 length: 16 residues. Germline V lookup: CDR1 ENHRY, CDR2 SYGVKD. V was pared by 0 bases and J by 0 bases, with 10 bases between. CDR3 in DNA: TGTGCCATCAGTGAGTCCCGTGACACTAGCACAGATACGCAGTATTTT. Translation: CAISESRDTSTDTQYF.

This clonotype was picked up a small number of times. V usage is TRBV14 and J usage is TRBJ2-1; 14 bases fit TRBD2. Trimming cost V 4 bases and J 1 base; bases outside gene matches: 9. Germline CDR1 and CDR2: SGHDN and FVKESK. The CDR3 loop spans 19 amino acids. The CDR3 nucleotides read TGTGCCAGCAGCCTCAGACCGGGACTAGCGGGAGTGTCCTACAATGAGCAGTTCTTC. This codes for CASSLRPGLAGVSYNEQFF.